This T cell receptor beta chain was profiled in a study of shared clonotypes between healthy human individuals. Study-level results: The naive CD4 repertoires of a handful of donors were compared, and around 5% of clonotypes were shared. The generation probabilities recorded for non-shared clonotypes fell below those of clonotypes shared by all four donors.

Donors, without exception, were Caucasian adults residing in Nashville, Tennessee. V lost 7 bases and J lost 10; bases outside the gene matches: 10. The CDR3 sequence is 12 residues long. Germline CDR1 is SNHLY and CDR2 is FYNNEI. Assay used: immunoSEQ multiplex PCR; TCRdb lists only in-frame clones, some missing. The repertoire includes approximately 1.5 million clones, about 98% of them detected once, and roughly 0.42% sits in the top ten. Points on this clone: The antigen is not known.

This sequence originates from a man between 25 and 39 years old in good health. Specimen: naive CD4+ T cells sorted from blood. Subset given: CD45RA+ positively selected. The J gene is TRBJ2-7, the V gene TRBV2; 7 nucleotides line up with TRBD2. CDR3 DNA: TGTGCCAGCACCCAAGGGAGGGCAGGCCAGTACTTC. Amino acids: CASTQGRAGQYF.